This T cell receptor (beta chain) appears in the sequencing data of a study of cytomegalovirus exposure and HLA in healthy donors. Study-wide background: In an early release, HLA-typed donors contributed some 80 million unique TCR sequences. Broader study findings: Within a later analysis, the majority of CMV-associated TCR beta chains appeared HLA-restricted. As was reported, the HLA-A and HLA-B alleles of most subjects were accurately predicted from TCR beta sequences. An Asian-associated ancestry cluster reportedly showed fewer N-insertions than the approximately 700-donor mean in a later analysis.

The PCR made use of 60 Vbeta and 13 Jbeta primers. Here immunoSEQ multiplex PCR was the method, and the copy in TCRdb shows in-frame clones only, minus some. The sample lists approximately 170,000 clones; about 77% were seen once. This clone came up a few times. The antigen remains unidentified. The CDR3 extends over 15 amino acids. Germline loops: CDR1 SGHNT, CDR2 YYREEE (reference sequence). Sample: PBMCs. The origin of this receptor is a man aged 30 to 45 in good health and CMV-seropositive. The chain recombines TRBV5-4 with TRBJ2-5; possibly TRBD1 for D (5 bases). TRBJ2-7 matches the DNA end more closely, so the J call is doubtful. The CDR3 loop reads CASSYWGLSSYEQYF. As DNA, the CDR3 is TGTGCCAGCAGCTATTGGGGCCTCAGCTCCTACGAGCAGTACTTC.